The 16 T cell receptor beta chains reported below all come from one sample, sequenced in a study of shared clonotypes between healthy human individuals. Sequenced by immunoSEQ multiplex PCR; TCRdb stores in-frame clones only, minus some. This sample has a few million clones, with more than 80% found just once. Sequenced: naive CD4+ T cells sorted from blood. The sample's subset: CD45RA+ positively selected. These receptors all come from a man aged 18 to 30 in good health.

V and J are TRBV2 and TRBJ2-7, with TRBD2 matching 13 bases. Germline trimming cut 3 bases from V and 7 bases from J; bases unmatched to any gene: 6. Germline V gene lookup returns CDR1 SNHLY and CDR2 FYNNEI. This CDR3 comprises 15 residues. CDR3 DNA: TGTGCCAGCAGTGAGGGACTAGCGGGGATTGGGGAGCAGTACTTC. Its protein product is CASSEGLAGIGEQYF.

This chain uses TRBV5-1 with TRBJ1-6, with a tentative D call TRBD1 (5 bases). In germline, CDR1 is SGHRS, CDR2 YFSETQ. CDR3 length: 14 amino acids. V lost 0 bases and J lost 9, with 10 bases in between. The CDR3 DNA reads as TGCGCCAGCAGCTTGGACAGGTTCCCTTCACCCCTCCACTTT. This codes for CASSLDRFPSPLHF.

DNA of the CDR3: TGTGCCAGCAAGTCAGGGGTTGGAAACACCATATATTTT. Protein sequence: CASKSGVGNTIYF. This chain connects TRBV5-6 to TRBJ1-3; D may be TRBD1 (6 bases). With 6 bases removed from V and 3 bases from J, the gap between germline ends came to 10 bases. Germline V gives CDR1 SGHDT, CDR2 YYEEEE. The CDR3 contains 13 residues.

CDR3 nucleotides: TGTGCCAGCAGCGGACTAGCGGGAGGGCCCTCCCAAGAGACCCAGTACTTC. It specifies CASSGLAGGPSQETQYF. The rearrangement joins TRBV14 to TRBJ2-5; TRBD2 matches 15 bases. CDR3 length equals 17 residues. Germline assignment: CDR1 SGHDN and CDR2 FVKESK. V lost 5 bases, J lost 1 base, and 5 bases stayed unmatched.

V gene TRBV19 combines with J gene TRBJ1-2, with TRBD1 identical over 7 bases. This CDR3 has 13 amino acids. The germline V gene has CDR1 LNHDA and CDR2 SQIVND (reference sequence). The V gene end was trimmed by 6 bases and the J gene end by 5 bases; junction bases not matched to a gene: 6. CDR3 in amino acids: CASRRRGDYGYTF. In DNA, the CDR3 is TGTGCCAGTAGGCGCAGGGGGGATTATGGCTACACCTTC.

This chain joins TRBV7-2 and TRBJ2-7; TRBD2 is a possible D gene (5 bases). CDR1 is SGHTA and CDR2 is FQGNSA in the germline V gene. The CDR3 sequence is 13 residues long. V was shortened by 5 bases and J by 3 bases, with 11 bases between the two germline ends. In DNA form, the CDR3 reads TGTGCCAGCAGCCTCTCCGGGAACTACGAGCAGTACTTC. This codes for CASSLSGNYEQYF.

V and J are TRBV11-2 and TRBJ2-1; the match to TRBD2 covers 8 bases. Germline CDR1 SGHAT, CDR2 FQNNGV. The CDR3 covers 16 residues. The V gene end was trimmed by 4 bases and the J gene end by 2 bases; junction bases not matched to a gene: 7. This chain's CDR3 is CASSSDRGLAYNEQFF. The CDR3, as DNA: TGTGCCAGCAGCTCAGACCGGGGACTAGCCTACAATGAGCAGTTCTTC.

The DNA for the CDR3 is TGTGCCAGCTCGGTAGCGGGGTACAATGAGCAGTTCTTC. It encodes CASSVAGYNEQFF. This sequence joins TRBV18 and TRBJ2-1, with TRBD2 matching over 8 bases. J gave up 4 bases and V 6 bases, and 2 bases lay outside the gene matches. The CDR3 runs 13 residues. From germline, CDR1 is KGHSH and CDR2 LQKENI.

J is TRBJ2-3 and V is TRBV7-8; no firm D call. There are 11 residues in the CDR3. Per germline, CDR1 SGHVS and CDR2 FQNEAQ. The V and J ends lost 5 bases and 10 bases respectively, with 10 bases between them. The CDR3 nucleotides are TGTGCCAGCAGCCCTAGGGATGCGCAGTATTTT. Its translation: CASSPRDAQYF.

DNA for the CDR3: TGTGCCATCAATCAAGAGGCTAGCGGGAGGAATGAGCAGTTCTTC. Its translation is CAINQEASGRNEQFF. This sequence joins TRBV10-3 and TRBJ2-1, with 11 bases that match TRBD2. Trimming cost V 7 bases and J 7 bases; bases outside gene matches: 9. There are 15 residues in the CDR3. Germline loops: CDR1 ENHRY, CDR2 SYGVKD.

The J gene is TRBJ1-2, the V gene TRBV6-5; TRBD1 matches 8 bases. The germline CDR1 and CDR2 sequences are MNHEY and SVGAGI. CDR3 length: 16 amino acids. The V gene end was trimmed by 0 bases and the J gene end by 7 bases; junction bases not matched to a gene: 10. The CDR3 nucleotides read TGTGCCAGCAGTTACTCTTGGACAGGGAATGTGGGTGGCTACACCTTC. Its protein is CASSYSWTGNVGGYTF.

This clone came up a few times. The J gene is TRBJ1-5, the V gene TRBV7-2, with unresolved D. CDR1 is SGHTA and CDR2 is FQGNSA in the germline V gene. The length of the CDR3 is 15 residues. Trimming removed 2 bases at V and 0 bases at J, with 8 bases between. This chain's CDR3 is CASSLLALSNQPQHF. The CDR3, as DNA: TGTGCCAGCAGCTTATTAGCACTTAGCAATCAGCCCCAGCATTTT.

The rearrangement joins TRBV5-1 to TRBJ2-1; the D is unclear. V was clipped by 2 bases and J by 10 bases, with 10 bases between them. Looked up from germline, CDR1 is SGHRS and CDR2 is YFSETQ. The CDR3 is made up of 12 amino acids. CDR3 in amino acids: CASSFPGREQFF. The CDR3 nucleotides are TGCGCCAGCAGCTTCCCCGGACGAGAGCAGTTCTTC.

The chain combines TRBV10-1 with TRBJ2-5; D not certain. The V gene's germline CDR1 is WNHNN and CDR2 SYGVQD (reference sequence). This CDR3 is built from 12 residues. Deletions cut 3 bases from V and 5 bases from J, with 7 bases between. The DNA for the CDR3 is TGCGCCAGCAGTGACGGTGGTGAGACCCAGTACTTC. Protein product: CASSDGGETQYF.

The chain uses TRBV7-9 and TRBJ1-1, with D tentatively TRBD1 (5 bases). The CDR3 runs 15 residues. From germline, CDR1 is SEHNR and CDR2 FQNEAQ (reference sequence). V gave up 3 bases and J gave up 6 bases, with 17 bases separating them. The CDR3 sequence is CASSFFSRDGSEAFF. CDR3 nucleotides: TGTGCCAGCAGCTTCTTTTCCAGGGATGGCTCTGAAGCTTTCTTT.

The chain joins TRBV27 to TRBJ2-7; a weak D match, TRBD2 (5 bases). With 0 bases removed from V and 2 bases from J, the gap between germline ends came to 14 bases. Germline V gene lookup returns CDR1 MNHEY and CDR2 SMNVEV (reference sequence). CDR3 length equals 16 residues. The CDR3, as DNA: TGTGCCAGCAGTTTATCTTCGGGGTTCGAGGCCTACGAGCAGTACTTC. The encoded protein is CASSLSSGFEAYEQYF.